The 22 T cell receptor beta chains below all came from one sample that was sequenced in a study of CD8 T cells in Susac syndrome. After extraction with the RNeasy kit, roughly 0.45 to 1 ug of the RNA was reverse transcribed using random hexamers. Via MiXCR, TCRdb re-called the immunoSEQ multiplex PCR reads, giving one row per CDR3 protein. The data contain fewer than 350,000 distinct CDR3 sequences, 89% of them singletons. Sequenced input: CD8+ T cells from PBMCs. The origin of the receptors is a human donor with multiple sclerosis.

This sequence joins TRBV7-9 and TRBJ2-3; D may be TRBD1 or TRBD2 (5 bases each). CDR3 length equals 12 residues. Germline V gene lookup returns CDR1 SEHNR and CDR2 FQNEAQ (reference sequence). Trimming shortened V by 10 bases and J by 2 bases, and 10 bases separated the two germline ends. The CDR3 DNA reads TGTGCCACCAGGGAGTACACAGATACGCAGTATTTT. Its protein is CATREYTDTQYF.

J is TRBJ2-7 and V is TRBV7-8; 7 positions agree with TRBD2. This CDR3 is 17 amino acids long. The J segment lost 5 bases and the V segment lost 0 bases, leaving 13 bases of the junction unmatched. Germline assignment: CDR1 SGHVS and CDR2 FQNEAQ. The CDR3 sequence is CASSLAIAAGALHEQYF. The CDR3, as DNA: TGTGCCAGCAGCTTAGCGATAGCGGCGGGAGCGCTCCACGAGCAGTACTTC.

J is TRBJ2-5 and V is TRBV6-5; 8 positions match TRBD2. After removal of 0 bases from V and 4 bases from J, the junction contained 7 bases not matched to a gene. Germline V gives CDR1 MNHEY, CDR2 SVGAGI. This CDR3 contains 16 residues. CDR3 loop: CASSYSPLAAGETQYF. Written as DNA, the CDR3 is TGTGCCAGCAGTTACTCGCCACTAGCGGCAGGAGAGACCCAGTACTTC.

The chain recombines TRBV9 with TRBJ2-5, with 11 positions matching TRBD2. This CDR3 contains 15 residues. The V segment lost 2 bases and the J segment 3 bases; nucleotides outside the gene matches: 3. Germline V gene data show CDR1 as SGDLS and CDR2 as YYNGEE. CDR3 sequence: CASSVSGGAKETQYF. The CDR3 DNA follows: TGTGCCAGCAGCGTTAGCGGGGGGGCCAAAGAGACCCAGTACTTC. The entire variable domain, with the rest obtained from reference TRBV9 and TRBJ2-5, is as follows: DSGVTQTPKHLITATGQRVTLRCSPRSGDLSVYWYQQSLDQGLQFLIQYYNGEERAKGNILERFSAQQFPDLHSELNLSSLELGDSALYFCASSVSGGAKETQYFGPGTRLLVL.

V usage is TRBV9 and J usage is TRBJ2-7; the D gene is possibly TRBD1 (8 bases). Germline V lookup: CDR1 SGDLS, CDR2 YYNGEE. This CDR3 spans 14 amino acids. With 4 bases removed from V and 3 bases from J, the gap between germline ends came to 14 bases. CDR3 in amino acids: CASSLTGDYYEQYF. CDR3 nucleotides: TGTGCCAGCAGCTTGACAGGGGACTACTACGAGCAGTACTTC.

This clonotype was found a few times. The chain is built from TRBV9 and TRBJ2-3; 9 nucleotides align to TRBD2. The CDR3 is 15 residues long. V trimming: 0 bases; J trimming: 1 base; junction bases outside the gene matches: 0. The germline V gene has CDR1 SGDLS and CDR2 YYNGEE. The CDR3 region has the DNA TGTGCCAGCAGCGTAGGCGGGGGGGGCACAGATACGCAGTATTTT. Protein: CASSVGGGGTDTQYF.

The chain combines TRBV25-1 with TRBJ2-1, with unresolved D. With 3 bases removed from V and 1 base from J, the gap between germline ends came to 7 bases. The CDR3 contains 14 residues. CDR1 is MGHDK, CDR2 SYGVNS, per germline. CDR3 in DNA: TGTGCCAGCAGTGACGTGGGGTCCTACAATGAGCAGTTCTTC. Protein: CASSDVGSYNEQFF.

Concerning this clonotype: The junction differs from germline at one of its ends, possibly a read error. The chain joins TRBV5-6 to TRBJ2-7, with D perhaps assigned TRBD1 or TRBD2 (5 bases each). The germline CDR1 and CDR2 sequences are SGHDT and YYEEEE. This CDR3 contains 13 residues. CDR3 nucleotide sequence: TGTGCCAGCAGCTTGATCGGGGCCAACGAGCAGCACTTC. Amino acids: CASSLIGANEQHF.

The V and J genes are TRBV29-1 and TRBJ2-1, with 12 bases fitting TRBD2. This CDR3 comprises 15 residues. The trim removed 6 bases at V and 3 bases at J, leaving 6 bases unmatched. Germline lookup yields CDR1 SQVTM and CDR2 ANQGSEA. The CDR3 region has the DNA TGCAGCGTAACTGGGACTAGCGGGTTCTACAATGAGCAGTTCTTC. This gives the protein CSVTGTSGFYNEQFF.

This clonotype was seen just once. Written as DNA, the CDR3 is TGCAGTGCTAGGCCGGGACAAGTCTACGAGCAGTACTTC. This gives the protein CSARPGQVYEQYF. The rearrangement uses TRBV20-1 and TRBJ2-7; D may be TRBD1 (6 bases). The CDR3 loop spans 13 amino acids. Germline V CDR1 and CDR2: DFQATT, SNEGSKA (reference sequence). Trimming removed 3 bases at V and 3 bases at J, with 12 bases between.

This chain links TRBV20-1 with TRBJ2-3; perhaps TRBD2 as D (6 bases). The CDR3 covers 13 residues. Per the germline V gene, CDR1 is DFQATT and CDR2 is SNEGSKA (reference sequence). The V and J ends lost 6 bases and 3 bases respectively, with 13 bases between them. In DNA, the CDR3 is TGCAGTGCAACGGGAGTCGGAACAGATACGCAGTATTTT. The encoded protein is CSATGVGTDTQYF.

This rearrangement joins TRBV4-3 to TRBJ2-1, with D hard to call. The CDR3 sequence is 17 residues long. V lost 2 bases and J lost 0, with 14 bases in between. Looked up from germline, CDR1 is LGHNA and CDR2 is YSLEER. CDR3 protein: CASSQTPHLSSYNEQFF. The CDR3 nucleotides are TGCGCCAGCAGCCAAACCCCCCATCTAAGCTCCTACAATGAGCAGTTCTTC.

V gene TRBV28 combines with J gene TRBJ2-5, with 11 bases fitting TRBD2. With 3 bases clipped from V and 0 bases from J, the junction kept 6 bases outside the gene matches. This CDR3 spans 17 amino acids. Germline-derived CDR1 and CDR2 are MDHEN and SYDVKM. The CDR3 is CASSLGLAGGYQETQYF. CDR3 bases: TGTGCCAGCAGTTTGGGGCTAGCGGGGGGATACCAAGAGACCCAGTACTTC.

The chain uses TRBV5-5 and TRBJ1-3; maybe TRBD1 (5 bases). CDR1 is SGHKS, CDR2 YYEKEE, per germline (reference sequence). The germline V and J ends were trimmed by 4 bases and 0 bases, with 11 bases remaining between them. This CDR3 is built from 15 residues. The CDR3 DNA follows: TGTGCCAGCAGCCTGGGACGGAACTCTGGAAACACCATATATTTT. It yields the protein CASSLGRNSGNTIYF.

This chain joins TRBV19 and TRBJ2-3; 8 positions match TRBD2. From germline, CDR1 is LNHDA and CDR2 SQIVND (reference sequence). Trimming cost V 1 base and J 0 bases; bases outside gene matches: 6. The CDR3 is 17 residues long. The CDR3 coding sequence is TGTGCCAGTAGTATAGTGAGGCCTAGCGGGAGCACAGATACGCAGTATTTT. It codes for CASSIVRPSGSTDTQYF.

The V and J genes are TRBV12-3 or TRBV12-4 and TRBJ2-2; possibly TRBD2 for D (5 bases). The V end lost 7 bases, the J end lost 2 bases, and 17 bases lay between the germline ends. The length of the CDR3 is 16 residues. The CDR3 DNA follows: TGTGCCAGCACCCCAGGCGGACTCACCAACACCGGGGAGCTGTTTTTT. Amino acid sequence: CASTPGGLTNTGELFF.

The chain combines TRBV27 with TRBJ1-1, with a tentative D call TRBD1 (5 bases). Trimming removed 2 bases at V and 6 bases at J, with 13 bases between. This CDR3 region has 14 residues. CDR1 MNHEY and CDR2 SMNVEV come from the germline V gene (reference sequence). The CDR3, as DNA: TGTGCCAGCAGTTTAACGGGGGGTGTCGCTGAAGCTTTCTTT. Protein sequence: CASSLTGGVAEAFF.

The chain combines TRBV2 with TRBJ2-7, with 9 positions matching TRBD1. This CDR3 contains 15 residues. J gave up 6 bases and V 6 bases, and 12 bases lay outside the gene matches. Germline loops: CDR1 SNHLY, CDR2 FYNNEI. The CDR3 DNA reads TGTGCCAGCAGGGAAAGGACAGGGGTGTTGGGCGAGCAGTACTTC. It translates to CASRERTGVLGEQYF.

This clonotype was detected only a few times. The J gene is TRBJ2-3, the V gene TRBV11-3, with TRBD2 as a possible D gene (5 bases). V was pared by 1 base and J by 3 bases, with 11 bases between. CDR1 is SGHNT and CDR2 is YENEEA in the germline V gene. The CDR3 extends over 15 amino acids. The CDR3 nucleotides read TGTGCCAGCAGCTTAGGAGGGAGTGAGACAGATACGCAGTATTTT. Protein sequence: CASSLGGSETDTQYF.

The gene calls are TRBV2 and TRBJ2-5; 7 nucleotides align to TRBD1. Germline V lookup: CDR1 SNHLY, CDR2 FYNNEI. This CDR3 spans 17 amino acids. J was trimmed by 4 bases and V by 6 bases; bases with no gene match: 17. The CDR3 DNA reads TGTGCCAGCAGACCTGGACACTTGTGGGGACAGCTAGAGACCCAGTACTTC. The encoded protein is CASRPGHLWGQLETQYF.

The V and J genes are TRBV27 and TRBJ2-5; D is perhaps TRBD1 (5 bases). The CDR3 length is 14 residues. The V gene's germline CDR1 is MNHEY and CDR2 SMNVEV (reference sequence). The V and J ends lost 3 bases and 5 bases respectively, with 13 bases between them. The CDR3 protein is CASSLAGLIETQYF. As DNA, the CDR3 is TGTGCCAGCAGTTTGGCAGGGTTGATTGAGACCCAGTACTTC.

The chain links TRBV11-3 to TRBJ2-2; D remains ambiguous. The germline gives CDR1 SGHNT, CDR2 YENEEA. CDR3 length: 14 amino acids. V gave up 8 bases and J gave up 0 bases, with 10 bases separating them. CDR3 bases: TGTGCCAGCGCAGACCGGTCGAACACCGGGGAGCTGTTTTTT. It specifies CASADRSNTGELFF.